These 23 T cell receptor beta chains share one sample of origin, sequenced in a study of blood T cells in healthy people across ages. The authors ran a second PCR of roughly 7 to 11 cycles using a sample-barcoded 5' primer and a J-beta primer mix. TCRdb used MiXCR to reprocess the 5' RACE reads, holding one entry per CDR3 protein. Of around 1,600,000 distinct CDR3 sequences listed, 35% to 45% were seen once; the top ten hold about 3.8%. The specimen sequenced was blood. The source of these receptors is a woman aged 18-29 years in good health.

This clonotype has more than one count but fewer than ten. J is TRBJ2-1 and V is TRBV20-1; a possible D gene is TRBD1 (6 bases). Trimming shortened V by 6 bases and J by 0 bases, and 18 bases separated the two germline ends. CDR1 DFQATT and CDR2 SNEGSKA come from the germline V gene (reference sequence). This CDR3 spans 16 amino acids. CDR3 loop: CSAQGYDGSSYNEQFF. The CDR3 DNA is TGCAGTGCCCAGGGGTACGACGGAAGCTCCTACAATGAGCAGTTCTTC.

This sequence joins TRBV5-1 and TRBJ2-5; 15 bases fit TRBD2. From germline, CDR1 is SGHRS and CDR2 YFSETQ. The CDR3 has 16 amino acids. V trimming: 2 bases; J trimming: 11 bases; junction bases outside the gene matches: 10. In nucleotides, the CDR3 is TGCGCCAGCAGCTTCGGACTAGCGGGAGGGCAAAGTGAGCAGTACTTC. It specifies CASSFGLAGGQSEQYF.

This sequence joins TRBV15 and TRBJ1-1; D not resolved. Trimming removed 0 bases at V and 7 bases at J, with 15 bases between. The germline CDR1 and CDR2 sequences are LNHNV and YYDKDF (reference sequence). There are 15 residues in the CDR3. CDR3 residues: CATSRDRAGSVEAFF. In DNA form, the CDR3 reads TGTGCCACCAGCAGAGATCGGGCAGGATCTGTTGAAGCTTTCTTT.

The CDR3 bases are TGCAGTGTACGTGGCAGGGACACTGAAGCTTTCTTT. Amino acid sequence: CSVRGRDTEAFF. The chain recombines TRBV20-1 with TRBJ1-1, with D maybe TRBD1 (5 bases). Germline lookup yields CDR1 DFQATT and CDR2 SNEGSKA (reference sequence). The CDR3 is made up of 12 amino acids. The V gene lost 7 bases and the J gene lost 3 bases, with 12 bases spanning the gap.

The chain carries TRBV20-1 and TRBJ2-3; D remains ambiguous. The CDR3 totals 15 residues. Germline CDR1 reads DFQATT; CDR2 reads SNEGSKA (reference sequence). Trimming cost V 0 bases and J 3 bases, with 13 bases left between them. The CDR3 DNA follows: TGCAGTGCTAGAGATGTGGCCGCTTCGACAGATACGCAGTATTTT. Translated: CSARDVAASTDTQYF.

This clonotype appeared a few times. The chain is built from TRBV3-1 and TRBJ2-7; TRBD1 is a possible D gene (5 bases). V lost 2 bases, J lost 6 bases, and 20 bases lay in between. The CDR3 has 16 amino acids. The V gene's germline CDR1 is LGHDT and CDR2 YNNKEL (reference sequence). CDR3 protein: CASSQLASGYPSEQYF. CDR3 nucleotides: TGTGCCAGCAGCCAATTGGCCTCAGGGTACCCTTCCGAGCAGTACTTC.

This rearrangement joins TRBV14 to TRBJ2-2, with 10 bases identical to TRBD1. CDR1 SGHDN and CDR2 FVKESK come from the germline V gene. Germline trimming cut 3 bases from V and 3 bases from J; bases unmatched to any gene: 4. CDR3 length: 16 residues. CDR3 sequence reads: CASSHLGQGDTGELFF. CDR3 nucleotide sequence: TGTGCCAGCAGCCATCTCGGACAGGGGGACACCGGGGAGCTGTTTTTT. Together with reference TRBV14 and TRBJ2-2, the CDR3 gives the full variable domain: EAGVTQFPSHSVIEKGQTVTLRCDPISGHDNLYWYRRVMGKEIKFLLHFVKESKQDESGMPNNRFLAERTGGTYSTLKVQPAELEDSGVYFCASSHLGQGDTGELFFGEGSRLTVL.

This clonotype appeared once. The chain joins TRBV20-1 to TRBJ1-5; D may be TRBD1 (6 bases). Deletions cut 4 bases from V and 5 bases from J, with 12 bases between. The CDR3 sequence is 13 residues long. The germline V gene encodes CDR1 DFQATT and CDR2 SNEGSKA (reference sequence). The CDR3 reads CSAIGQYDQPQHF. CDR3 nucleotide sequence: TGCAGTGCTATCGGACAGTATGATCAGCCCCAGCATTTT.

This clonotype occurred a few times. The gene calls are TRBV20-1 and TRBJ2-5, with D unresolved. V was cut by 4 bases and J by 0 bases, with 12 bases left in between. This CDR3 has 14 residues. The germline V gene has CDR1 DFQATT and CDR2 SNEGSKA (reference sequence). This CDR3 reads CSAKAPQYQETQYF. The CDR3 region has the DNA TGCAGTGCTAAAGCCCCCCAATACCAAGAGACCCAGTACTTC.

The CDR3, as DNA: TGTGCCAGCAGTCTTAGTGGACTGGTGGCAGATAACTATGGCTACACCTTC. Translation: CASSLSGLVADNYGYTF. The chain links TRBV11-2 to TRBJ1-2, with D hard to call. The CDR3 is 17 amino acids. Trimming left V 6 bases short and J 1 base short, with 21 bases between. Germline V gene lookup returns CDR1 SGHAT and CDR2 FQNNGV.

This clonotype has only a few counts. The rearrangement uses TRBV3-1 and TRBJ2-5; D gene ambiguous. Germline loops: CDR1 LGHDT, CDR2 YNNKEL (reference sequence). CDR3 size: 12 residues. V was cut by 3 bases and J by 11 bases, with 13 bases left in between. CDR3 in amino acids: CASSQEMSEQYF. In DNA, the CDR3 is TGTGCCAGCAGCCAGGAGATGTCGGAGCAGTACTTC.

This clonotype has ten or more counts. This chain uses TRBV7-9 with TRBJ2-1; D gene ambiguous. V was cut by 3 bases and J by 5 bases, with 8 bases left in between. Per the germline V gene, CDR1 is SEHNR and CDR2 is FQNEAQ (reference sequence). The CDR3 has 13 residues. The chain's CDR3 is CASSLALNNEQFF. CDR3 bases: TGTGCCAGCAGCTTGGCCTTGAACAATGAGCAGTTCTTC.

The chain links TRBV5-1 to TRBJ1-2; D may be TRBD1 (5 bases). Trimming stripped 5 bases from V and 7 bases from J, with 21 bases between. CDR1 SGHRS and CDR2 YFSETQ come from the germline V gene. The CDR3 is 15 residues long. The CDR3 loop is CASSNPWAGPAGYTF. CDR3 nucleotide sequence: TGCGCCAGCAGTAACCCCTGGGCAGGGCCAGCTGGCTACACCTTC.

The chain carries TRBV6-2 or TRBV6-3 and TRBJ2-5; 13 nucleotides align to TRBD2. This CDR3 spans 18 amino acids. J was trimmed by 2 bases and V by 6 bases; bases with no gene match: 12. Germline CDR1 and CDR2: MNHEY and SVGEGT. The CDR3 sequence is CASSLGLAGALGQETQYF. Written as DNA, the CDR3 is TGTGCCAGCAGCCTCGGACTAGCGGGAGCATTGGGTCAAGAGACCCAGTACTTC.

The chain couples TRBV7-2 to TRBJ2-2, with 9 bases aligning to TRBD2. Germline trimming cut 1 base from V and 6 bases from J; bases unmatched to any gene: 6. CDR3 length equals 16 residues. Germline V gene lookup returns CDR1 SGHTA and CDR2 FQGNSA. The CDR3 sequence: CASSLVAGEFAGELFF. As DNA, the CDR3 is TGTGCCAGCAGCTTAGTAGCGGGAGAGTTCGCCGGGGAGCTGTTTTTT.

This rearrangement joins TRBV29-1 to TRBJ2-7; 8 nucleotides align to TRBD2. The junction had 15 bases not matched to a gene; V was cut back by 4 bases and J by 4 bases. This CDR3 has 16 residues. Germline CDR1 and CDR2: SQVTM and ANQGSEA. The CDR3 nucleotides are TGCAGCGTTGTCTTGGGGCGGGGGGAGTCAAAATACGAGCAGTACTTC. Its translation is CSVVLGRGESKYEQYF.

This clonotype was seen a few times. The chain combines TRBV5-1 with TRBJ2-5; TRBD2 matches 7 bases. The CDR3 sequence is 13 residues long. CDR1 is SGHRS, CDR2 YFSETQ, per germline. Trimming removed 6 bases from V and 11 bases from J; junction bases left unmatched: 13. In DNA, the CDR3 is TGCGCCAGCAACCCAGCGGGAAACAATGAGCAGTACTTC. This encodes CASNPAGNNEQYF.

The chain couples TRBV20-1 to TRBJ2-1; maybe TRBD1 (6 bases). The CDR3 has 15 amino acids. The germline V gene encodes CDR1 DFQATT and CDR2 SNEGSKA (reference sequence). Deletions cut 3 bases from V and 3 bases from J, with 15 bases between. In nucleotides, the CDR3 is TGCAGTGCTAGGAGTCCGGGACAAAACTACAATGAGCAGTTCTTC. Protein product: CSARSPGQNYNEQFF.

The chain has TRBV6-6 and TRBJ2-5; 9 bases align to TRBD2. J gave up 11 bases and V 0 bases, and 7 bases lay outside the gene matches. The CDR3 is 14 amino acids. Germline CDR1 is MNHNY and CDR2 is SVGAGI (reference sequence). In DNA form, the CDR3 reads TGTGCCAGCAGTTACTCGTGGACTAGCGTTGAGCAGTACTTC. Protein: CASSYSWTSVEQYF.

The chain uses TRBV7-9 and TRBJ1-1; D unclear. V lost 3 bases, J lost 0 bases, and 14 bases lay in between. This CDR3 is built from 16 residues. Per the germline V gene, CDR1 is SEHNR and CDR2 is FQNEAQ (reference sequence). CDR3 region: CASSFSFSVMNTEAFF. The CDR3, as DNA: TGTGCCAGCAGCTTTTCGTTCTCGGTGATGAACACTGAAGCTTTCTTT.

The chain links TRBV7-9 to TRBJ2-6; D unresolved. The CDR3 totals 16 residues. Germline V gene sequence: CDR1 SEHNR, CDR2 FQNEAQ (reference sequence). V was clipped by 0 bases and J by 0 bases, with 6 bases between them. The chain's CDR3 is CASSLAGRSGANVLTF. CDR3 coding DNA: TGTGCCAGCAGCTTAGCGGGTCGCTCTGGGGCCAACGTCCTGACTTTC.

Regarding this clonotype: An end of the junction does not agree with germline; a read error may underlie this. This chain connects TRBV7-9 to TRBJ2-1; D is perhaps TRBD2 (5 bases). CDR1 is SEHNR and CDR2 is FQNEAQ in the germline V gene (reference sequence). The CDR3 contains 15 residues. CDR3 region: CASSLRGDSNNEQFF. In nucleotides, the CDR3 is TGTGCCAGCAGCTTACGGGGAGACTCCAACAATGAGCAGTTCTTC.

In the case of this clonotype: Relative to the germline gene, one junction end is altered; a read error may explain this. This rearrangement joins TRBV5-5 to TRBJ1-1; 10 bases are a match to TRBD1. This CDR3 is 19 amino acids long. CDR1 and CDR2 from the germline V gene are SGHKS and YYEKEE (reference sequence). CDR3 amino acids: CASSLGTGGLELMNTGAFF. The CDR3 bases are TGTGCCAGCAGCTTGGGGACAGGGGGATTAGAGTTGATGAACACTGGAGCTTTCTTT.